Below, 27 T cell receptor beta chains from the same sample are listed, as sequenced in a study of cytomegalovirus exposure and HLA in healthy donors. Repertoires were generated with immunoSEQ multiplex PCR, while TCRdb's copy carries only in-frame clones and drops some. Of 200,000 to 300,000 clones in the sample, approximately 90% were seen once. Sequenced: PBMCs. All receptors derive from a man between 18 and 29 years old in good health and CMV-seronegative.

Comments on this clone: The same CDR3 also results from other DNA sequences found in this sample. This chain links TRBV29-1 with TRBJ2-7; D ambiguous. The V gene lost 2 bases and the J gene lost 0 bases, with 8 bases spanning the gap. The germline gives CDR1 SQVTM, CDR2 ANQGSEA. The CDR3 has 13 amino acids. The DNA for the CDR3 is TGCAGCGTTGAAAGTGGTAGCTCCTACGAGCAGTACTTC. It encodes CSVESGSSYEQYF.

V and J are TRBV7-9 and TRBJ1-2; D remains ambiguous. V dropped 3 bases and J dropped 3 bases, with 17 bases sitting between them. The CDR3 length is 16 residues. CDR1 is SEHNR, CDR2 FQNEAQ, per germline (reference sequence). Written as DNA, the CDR3 is TGTGCCAGCAGCTTTATGGATATGAGGAGAGACTATGGCTACACCTTC. It codes for CASSFMDMRRDYGYTF.

For this clone: One end of the junction fails to match germline, which may point to a read error. The rearrangement links TRBV7-7 to TRBJ1-2, with D possibly being TRBD1 (6 bases). CDR1 SSHAT and CDR2 FNYEAQ come from the germline V gene (reference sequence). This CDR3 contains 16 residues. CDR3 in DNA: TGTGCTAGCAGCCCAAGTAGACAGGTGCCTTCCTATGGCTACACCTTC. This translates into CASSPSRQVPSYGYTF.

The V call is TRBV4-1, the J call TRBJ2-7; possibly TRBD2 for D (5 bases). The length of the CDR3 is 16 residues. The V end was cut by 0 bases, the J end by 6 bases, with 18 bases between. The V gene's germline CDR1 is MGHRA and CDR2 YSYEKL. The CDR3, as DNA: TGCGCCAGCAGCCAAGATTTTTCGGGATCTTGGGTCGAGCAGTACTTC. It specifies CASSQDFSGSWVEQYF.

V is TRBV5-1 and J is TRBJ2-7; D perhaps matches TRBD2 (6 bases). CDR1 and CDR2 (germline): SGHRS, YFSETQ. The CDR3 spans 12 residues. Deletions cut 5 bases from V and 6 bases from J, with 12 bases between. Written as DNA, the CDR3 is TGCGCCAGCAGATCGACTAGTGTCGAGCAGTACTTC. It yields the protein CASRSTSVEQYF.

The rearrangement joins TRBV6-6 to TRBJ2-4; 10 bases fit TRBD1. Germline V gene data show CDR1 as MNHNY and CDR2 as SVGAGI (reference sequence). V lost 5 bases, J lost 6 bases, and 4 bases stayed unmatched. The length of the CDR3 is 14 residues. CDR3 in amino acids: CASSARDRGNIQYF. The CDR3 DNA reads TGTGCCAGCAGTGCTCGGGACAGGGGAAACATTCAGTACTTC.

The genes are TRBV28 and TRBJ2-2, with D possibly TRBD1 on 6 matching bases. In germline, CDR1 is MDHEN, CDR2 SYDVKM. Deletions cut 2 bases from V and 5 bases from J, with 15 bases between. This CDR3 is 16 amino acids long. CDR3 residues: CASSLGIQGWTGELFF. Written as DNA, the CDR3 is TGTGCCAGCAGTTTAGGGATACAGGGTTGGACCGGGGAGCTGTTTTTT.

The sample holds a few counts of this clone. Without the conserved terminal phenylalanine or tryptophan, this CDR3 likely stems from a read error. CDR3 in amino acids: CSAPRQHP. The DNA for the CDR3 is TGCAGTGCTCCAAGACAGCATCCT. The rearrangement links TRBV20-1 to TRBJ1-1; D is unresolved. The last part of the DNA fits TRBJ1-5 better; the J call may be wrong. Germline CDR1 and CDR2: DFQATT and SNEGSKA (reference sequence). The CDR3 totals 8 residues.

CDR3 sequence (DNA): TGTGCCAGCAGTCCCGGGACAGGGGGAATGAATTCACCCCTCCACTTT. Amino acid sequence: CASSPGTGGMNSPLHF. The rearrangement links TRBV6-6 to TRBJ1-6; TRBD1 agrees at 11 bases. After removal of 5 bases from V and 7 bases from J, the junction contained 7 bases not matched to a gene. Germline V lookup: CDR1 MNHNY, CDR2 SVGAGI (reference sequence). This CDR3 is 16 amino acids long.

V usage is TRBV29-1 and J usage is TRBJ2-7; 8 bases line up with TRBD1. Unmatched junction bases numbered 5, after V lost 7 bases and J lost 0 bases. Germline CDR1 reads SQVTM; CDR2 reads ANQGSEA. The CDR3 has 13 amino acids. The CDR3 DNA reads TGCAGCGCCTCGACAGGGGCCTCCTACGAGCAGTACTTC. Translated, it gives CSASTGASYEQYF.

The genes are TRBV28 and TRBJ2-1, with 10 bases aligning to TRBD2. The CDR3 runs to 13 residues. V lost 11 bases to trimming and J lost 7 bases; unmatched junction nucleotides: 8. CDR1 and CDR2 from the germline V gene are MDHEN and SYDVKM. Here the CDR3 reads CAGRLAGGNEQFF. The CDR3 DNA reads as TGTGCCGGTCGGTTAGCGGGGGGTAATGAGCAGTTCTTC.

This clone has a handful of counts. This chain joins TRBV27 and TRBJ2-7; maybe TRBD1 (6 bases). The germline CDR1 and CDR2 sequences are MNHEY and SMNVEV (reference sequence). V was pared by 5 bases and J by 3 bases, with 11 bases between. This CDR3 has 13 amino acids. The DNA for the CDR3 is TGTGCCAGCAGTACCAAACAGGGCTACGAGCAGTACTTC. This encodes CASSTKQGYEQYF.

The CDR3 DNA is TGCGCCAGCAGGACGATCGCGGGAGGGATCTACGAGCAGTACTTC. It encodes CASRTIAGGIYEQYF. This sequence joins TRBV10-1 and TRBJ2-7; 9 bases are shared with TRBD2. Looked up from germline, CDR1 is WNHNN and CDR2 is SYGVQD (reference sequence). This CDR3 comprises 15 residues. The ends lost 6 bases at V and 3 bases at J; junction bases unmatched: 9.

This chain connects TRBV5-1 to TRBJ2-2; 7 bases agree with TRBD1. V gave up 3 bases and J gave up 2 bases; unmatched junction bases: 7. This CDR3 region has 16 residues. CDR1 is SGHRS and CDR2 is YFSETQ in the germline V gene. DNA for the CDR3: TGCGCCAGCAGCTCAGACAGGGATTTCAACACCGGGGAGCTGTTTTTT. This gives the protein CASSSDRDFNTGELFF. The full variable domain, rest sourced from reference TRBV5-1 and TRBJ2-2, is KAGVTQTPRYLIKTRGQQVTLSCSPISGHRSVSWYQQTPGQGLQFLFEYFSETQRNKGNFPGRFSGRQFSNSRSEMNVSTLELGDSALYLCASSSDRDFNTGELFFGEGSRLTVL.

The chain has TRBV27 and TRBJ2-7; a weak D match, TRBD2 (6 bases). The CDR3 runs to 16 residues. V was shortened by 2 bases and J by 2 bases, with 16 bases between the two germline ends. The germline CDR1 and CDR2 sequences are MNHEY and SMNVEV (reference sequence). This CDR3 reads CASSLKGPRLAYEQYF. The CDR3 coding sequence is TGTGCCAGCAGTTTAAAAGGACCCCGACTAGCCTACGAGCAGTACTTC.

This chain links TRBV6-5 with TRBJ1-6; a weak D match, TRBD1 (5 bases). This CDR3 comprises 15 residues. The germline CDR1 and CDR2 sequences are MNHEY and SVGAGI. V was cut by 6 bases and J by 9 bases, with 18 bases left in between. The CDR3 region is CASSPIRTRGSPLHF. Here the CDR3 DNA reads TGTGCCAGCAGCCCGATCAGGACAAGGGGTTCACCCCTCCACTTT.

V is TRBV28 and J is TRBJ2-5; D remains ambiguous. This CDR3 is built from 12 residues. From germline, CDR1 is MDHEN and CDR2 SYDVKM. Trimming pared 5 bases from V and 5 bases from J, leaving 9 bases between. The CDR3 region is CASSRLSETQYF. The DNA for the CDR3 is TGTGCCAGCAGTCGACTCAGCGAGACCCAGTACTTC.

The CDR3 loop reads CASSQEASGRYDTGELFF. CDR3 in DNA: TGTGCCAGCAGCCAAGAGGCTAGCGGGAGATACGACACCGGGGAGCTGTTTTTT. This chain joins TRBV4-2 and TRBJ2-2, with 10 bases identical to TRBD2. The CDR3 totals 18 residues. Germline V gene lookup returns CDR1 LGHNA and CDR2 YNFKEQ. With V trimmed by 0 bases and J by 3 bases, 7 bases remained unmatched.

This clone was detected only a few times. The gene calls are TRBV5-1 and TRBJ2-1; D call uncertain. Germline CDR1 and CDR2: SGHRS and YFSETQ. The CDR3 totals 13 residues. The V gene lost 1 base and the J gene lost 8 bases, with 10 bases spanning the gap. The CDR3 sequence: CASSLNEYDEQFF. CDR3 nucleotides: TGCGCCAGCAGCTTGAACGAGTACGATGAGCAGTTCTTC.

This chain uses TRBV4-1 with TRBJ2-7; 9 positions match TRBD1. This CDR3 spans 15 amino acids. The germline CDR1 and CDR2 sequences are MGHRA and YSYEKL. The V and J ends lost 3 bases and 3 bases, in that order; junction bases with no gene match: 6. CDR3 in amino acids: CASSHPGQGLYEQYF. The CDR3 DNA reads as TGCGCCAGCAGCCACCCGGGACAGGGTCTCTACGAGCAGTACTTC.

Only one count was recorded for this clone. The rearrangement uses TRBV27 and TRBJ1-5; D uncertain. This CDR3 comprises 13 residues. Germline V lookup: CDR1 MNHEY, CDR2 SMNVEV (reference sequence). Trimming shortened V by 5 bases and J by 7 bases, and 12 bases separated the two germline ends. The CDR3 sequence is CASSLETGQPQHF. CDR3 sequence (DNA): TGTGCCAGCAGTCTGGAAACGGGGCAGCCCCAGCATTTT.

The J gene is TRBJ1-2, the V gene TRBV28; D call uncertain. The CDR3 runs to 12 residues. The germline CDR1 and CDR2 sequences are MDHEN and SYDVKM. V was trimmed by 6 bases and J by 1 base, leaving 6 bases between them. The CDR3 bases are TGTGCCAGCAGGGGCTATAACTATGGCTACACCTTC. As protein: CASRGYNYGYTF.

This chain joins TRBV6-5 and TRBJ1-2; D gene unclear. The CDR3 covers 14 residues. Trimming removed 3 bases at V and 2 bases at J, with 10 bases between. In germline, CDR1 is MNHEY, CDR2 SVGAGI. The CDR3 is CASSYQSGNYGYTF. CDR3 bases: TGTGCCAGCAGTTATCAGTCCGGGAACTATGGCTACACCTTC.

The gene calls are TRBV27 and TRBJ2-7, with D possibly TRBD2 on 6 matching bases. V lost 4 bases, J lost 6 bases, and 13 bases lay in between. Germline V lookup: CDR1 MNHEY, CDR2 SMNVEV (reference sequence). This CDR3 spans 13 amino acids. In DNA, the CDR3 is TGTGCCAGCAGTTCCTCCAGGGACTCCGAGCAGTACTTC. This sequence encodes CASSSSRDSEQYF.

The J gene is TRBJ2-7, the V gene TRBV28; 9 nucleotides line up with TRBD2. CDR1 and CDR2 from the germline V gene are MDHEN and SYDVKM. The CDR3 consists of 15 residues. J gave up 2 bases and V 8 bases, and 10 bases lay outside the gene matches. This chain's CDR3 is CASLDGGRGAYEQYF. CDR3 in DNA: TGTGCCAGCCTGGACGGCGGGAGGGGGGCCTACGAGCAGTACTTC.

CDR3 amino acids: CASSGTGGGISYNEQFF. CDR3 coding DNA: TGTGCCAGCAGCGGGACGGGAGGAGGTATCTCCTACAATGAGCAGTTCTTC. The V call is TRBV7-9, the J call TRBJ2-1, with 7 positions matching TRBD2. This CDR3 is built from 17 residues. The V and J ends lost 5 bases and 0 bases, in that order; junction bases with no gene match: 10. Germline CDR1 reads SEHNR; CDR2 reads FQNEAQ (reference sequence).

Comments on this clone: The same CDR3 is also encoded by other DNA sequences in this sample. The genes are TRBV9 and TRBJ2-5; the match to TRBD1 covers 11 bases. The trim removed 3 bases at V and 5 bases at J, leaving 3 bases unmatched. This CDR3 has 14 residues. Germline CDR1 reads SGDLS; CDR2 reads YYNGEE. CDR3 DNA sequence: TGTGCCAGCAGCGCCGGGACAGGGGGGGAGACCCAGTACTTC. It specifies CASSAGTGGETQYF.